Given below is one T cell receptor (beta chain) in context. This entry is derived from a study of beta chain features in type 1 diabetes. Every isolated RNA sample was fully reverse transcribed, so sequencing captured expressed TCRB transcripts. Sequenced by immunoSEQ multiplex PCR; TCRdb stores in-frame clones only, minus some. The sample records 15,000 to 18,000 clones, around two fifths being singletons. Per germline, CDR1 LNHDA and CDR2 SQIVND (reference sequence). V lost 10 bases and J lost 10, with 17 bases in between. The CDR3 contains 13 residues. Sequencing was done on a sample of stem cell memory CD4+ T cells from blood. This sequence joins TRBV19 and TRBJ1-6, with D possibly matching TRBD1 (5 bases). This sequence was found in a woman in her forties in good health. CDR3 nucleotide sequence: TGTGCCACTGCCCAGGGATTAGGCTCACCCCTCCACTTT. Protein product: CATAQGLGSPLHF.